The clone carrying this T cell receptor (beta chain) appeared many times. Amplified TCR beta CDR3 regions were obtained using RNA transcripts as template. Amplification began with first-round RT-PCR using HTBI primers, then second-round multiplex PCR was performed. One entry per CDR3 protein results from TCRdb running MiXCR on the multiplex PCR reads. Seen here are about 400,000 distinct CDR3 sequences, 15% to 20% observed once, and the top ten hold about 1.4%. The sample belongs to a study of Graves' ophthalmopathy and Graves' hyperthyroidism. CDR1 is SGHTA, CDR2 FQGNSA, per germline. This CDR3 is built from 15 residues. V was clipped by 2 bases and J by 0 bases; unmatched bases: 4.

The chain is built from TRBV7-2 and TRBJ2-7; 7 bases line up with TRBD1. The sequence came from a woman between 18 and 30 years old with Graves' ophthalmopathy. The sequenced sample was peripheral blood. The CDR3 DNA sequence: TGTGCCAGCAGCTTACGGGACAGCTACTCCTACGAGCAGTACTTC. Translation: CASSLRDSYSYEQYF.